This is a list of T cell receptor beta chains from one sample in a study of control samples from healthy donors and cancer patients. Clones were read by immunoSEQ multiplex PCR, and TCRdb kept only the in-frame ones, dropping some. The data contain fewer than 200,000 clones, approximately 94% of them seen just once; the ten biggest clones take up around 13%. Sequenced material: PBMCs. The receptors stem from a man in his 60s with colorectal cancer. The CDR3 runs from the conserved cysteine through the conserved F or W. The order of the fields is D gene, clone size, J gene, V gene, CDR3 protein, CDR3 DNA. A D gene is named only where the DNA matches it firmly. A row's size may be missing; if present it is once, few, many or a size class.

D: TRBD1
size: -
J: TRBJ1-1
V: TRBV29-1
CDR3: CSVVEGAYTEAFF
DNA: TGCAGCGTCGTGGAGGGGGCCTACACTGAAGCTTTCTTT

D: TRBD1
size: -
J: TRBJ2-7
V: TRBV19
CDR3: CASSIAQGPIYEQYF
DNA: TGTGCCAGTAGTATAGCACAGGGGCCGATCTACGAGCAGTACTTC

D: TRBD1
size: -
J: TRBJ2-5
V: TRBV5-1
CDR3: CASSFQQGRETQYF
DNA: TGCGCCAGCAGCTTTCAACAGGGGCGGGAGACCCAGTACTTC

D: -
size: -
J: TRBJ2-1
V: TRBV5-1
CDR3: CASSLSVRASSYNEQFF
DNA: TGCGCCAGCAGCTTGTCGGTCAGGGCTAGCTCCTACAATGAGCAGTTCTTC

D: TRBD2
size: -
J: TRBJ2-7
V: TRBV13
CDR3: CASSLAGTSGTYEQYF
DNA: TGTGCCAGCAGCTTAGCCGGGACTAGCGGTACTTACGAGCAGTACTTC

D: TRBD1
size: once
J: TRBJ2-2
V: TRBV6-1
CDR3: CASSEITGGTGELFF
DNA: TGTGCCAGCAGTGAAATAACAGGGGGCACCGGGGAGCTGTTTTTT

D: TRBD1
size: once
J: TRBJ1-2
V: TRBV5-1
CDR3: CASTAGTANYGYTF
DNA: TGCGCCAGCACGGCCGGGACAGCTAACTATGGCTACACCTTC

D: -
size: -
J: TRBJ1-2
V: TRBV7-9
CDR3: CASSFSDHGYTF
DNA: TGTGCCAGCAGCTTCAGTGACCATGGCTACACCTTC

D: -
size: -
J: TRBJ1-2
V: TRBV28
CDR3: CASSPPGGYGYTF
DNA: TGTGCCAGCAGTCCCCCAGGAGGTTATGGCTACACCTTC

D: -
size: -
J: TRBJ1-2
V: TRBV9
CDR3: CASSVPTHGTEGYTF
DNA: TGTGCCAGCAGCGTTCCCACACATGGGACGGAGGGCTACACCTTC

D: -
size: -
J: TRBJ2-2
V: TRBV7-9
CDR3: CASPSSTANTGELFF
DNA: TGTGCCAGCCCTTCAAGCACTGCGAACACCGGGGAGCTGTTTTTT

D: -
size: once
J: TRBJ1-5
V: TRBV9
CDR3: CASSSRTVGGPQHF
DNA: TGTGCCAGCAGCTCACGGACGGTCGGAGGGCCCCAGCATTTT

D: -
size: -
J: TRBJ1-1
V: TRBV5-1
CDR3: CASSLEPGANTEAFF
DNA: TGCGCCAGCAGCTTGGAGCCAGGAGCGAACACTGAAGCTTTCTTT

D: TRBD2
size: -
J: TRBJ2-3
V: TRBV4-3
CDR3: CASSQQLAGVVTQYF
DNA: TGCGCCAGCAGCCAACAACTAGCGGGGGTGGTCACGCAGTATTTT

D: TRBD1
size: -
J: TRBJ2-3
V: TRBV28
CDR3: CASSSGTASSTDTQYF
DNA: TGTGCCAGCAGTTCCGGGACAGCCTCTAGCACAGATACGCAGTATTTT

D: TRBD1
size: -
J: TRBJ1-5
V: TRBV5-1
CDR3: CASSPGTETNQPQHF
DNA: TGCGCCAGCAGCCCCGGGACAGAAACGAATCAGCCCCAGCATTTT

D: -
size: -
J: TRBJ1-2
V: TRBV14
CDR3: CASSQDWARGYTF
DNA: TGTGCCAGCAGCCAAGATTGGGCGCGCGGCTACACCTTC

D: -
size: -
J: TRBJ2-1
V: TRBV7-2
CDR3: CASSSTRTAPFF
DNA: TGTGCCAGCAGCTCCACTCGGACAGCCCCGTTCTTC

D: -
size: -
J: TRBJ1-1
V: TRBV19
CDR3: CASSIRTAVTEAFF
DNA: TGTGCCAGTAGTATCAGGACCGCCGTCACTGAAGCTTTCTTT

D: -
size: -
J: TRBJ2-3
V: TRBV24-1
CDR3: CATRDGGPTDTQYF
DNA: TGTGCCACCAGAGACGGGGGGCCCACAGATACGCAGTATTTT

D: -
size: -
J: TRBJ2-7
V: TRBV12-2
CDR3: CATGGARRDDAYEQYF
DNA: TGTGCAACCGGGGGCGCAAGACGGGATGACGCCTACGAGCAGTACTTC

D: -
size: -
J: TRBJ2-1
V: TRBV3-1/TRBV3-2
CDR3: CASSQDYFSNEQFF
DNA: TGTGCCAGCAGCCAAGATTATTTTTCCAATGAGCAGTTCTTC

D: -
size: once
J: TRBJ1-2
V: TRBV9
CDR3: CASSPLTGGAHYTF
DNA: TGTGCCAGCAGCCCCCTAACGGGGGGCGCCCACTACACCTTC

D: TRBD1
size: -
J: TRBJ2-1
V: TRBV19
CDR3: CASSPGQGAFYNEQFF
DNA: TGTGCCAGTAGCCCGGGACAGGGGGCTTTCTACAATGAGCAGTTCTTC

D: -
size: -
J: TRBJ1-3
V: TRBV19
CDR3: CASTPDWPGHSGNTIYF
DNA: TGTGCCAGTACTCCAGATTGGCCAGGGCACTCTGGAAACACCATATATTTT

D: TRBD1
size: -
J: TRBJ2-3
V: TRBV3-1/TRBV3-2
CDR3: CASSQRGQGAPQPDTQYF
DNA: TGTGCCAGCAGCCAACGAGGACAGGGCGCTCCTCAACCAGATACGCAGTATTTT

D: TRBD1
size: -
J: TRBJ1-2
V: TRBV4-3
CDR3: CASSQTTGGVGYTF
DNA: TGCGCCAGCAGCCAAACGACAGGGGGCGTCGGCTACACCTTC

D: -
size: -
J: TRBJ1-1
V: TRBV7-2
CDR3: CASSFDSGSTEAFF
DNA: TGTGCCAGCAGCTTCGATAGTGGGAGCACTGAAGCTTTCTTT

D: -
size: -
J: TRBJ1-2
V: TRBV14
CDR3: CASSQGGGTAQEDYGYTF
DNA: TGTGCCAGCAGCCAGGGGGGAGGGACCGCCCAAGAGGACTATGGCTACACCTTC

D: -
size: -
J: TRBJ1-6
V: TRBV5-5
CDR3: CASSLEVENSPLHF
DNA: TGTGCCAGCAGCTTGGAGGTGGAGAATTCACCCCTCCACTTT